This TCR beta chain originates from a study of cytomegalovirus exposure and HLA in healthy donors. The CDR3 runs to 13 residues. Germline V gene lookup returns CDR1 SGHVS and CDR2 FNYEAQ. V lost 5 bases and J 5 bases, leaving 12 bases between the germline ends. The PCR ran on 60 Vbeta and 13 Jbeta primers. Clones were read by immunoSEQ multiplex PCR, and TCRdb kept only the in-frame ones, dropping some. Among fewer than 250,000 clones listed, about 81% were seen once. This clone has only one observation. Its antigen remains unknown. Study observations and caveats: Reports indicate that TCR beta sequences accurately predicted the HLA-A and HLA-B alleles of most subjects. Specificity for CMV antigens was confirmed in vitro for three of the CMV-associated chains. In a later analysis, a genetic analysis reported fewer productive-TCR N-insertions in an Asian-associated ancestry cluster than the cohort average.

Sequences were obtained from PBMCs. The V call is TRBV7-6, the J call TRBJ1-1, with D unresolved. This sequence originates from a man aged 35-49 years in good health and CMV-seropositive. For the CDR3, the DNA is TGTGCCAGCAGCCCCTCCGAGGGTACTGAAGCTTTCTTT. It specifies CASSPSEGTEAFF.